A selection of T cell receptor beta chains follows, all from one sample in a study of T cell changes during pregnancy in multiple sclerosis. The repertoire was sequenced with immunoSEQ multiplex PCR; TCRdb's copy has only in-frame clones and lacks some. The sample has about 64,000 clones; around 96% are singletons. The sample here was CD8+ T cells from peripheral blood mononuclear cells, taken after pregnancy. The receptors shown here come from a female donor with multiple sclerosis, enrolled in a pregnancy study. Both conserved end residues are part of each CDR3. D genes are given only for firm matches. Some rows mark clone size as missing; the rest say once, few, many or name a class of expanded clone.

d_call clone_size j_call v_call cdr3_aa cdr3_nt
NA NA TRBJ1-1 TRBV7-6 CASSLVAGEKGTDEAFF TGTGCCAGCAGCTTAGTTGCAGGGGAGAAGGGAACTGATGAAGCTTTCTTT
TRBD2 NA TRBJ2-5 TRBV28 CASREGLALTVETQYF TGTGCCAGCAGGGAGGGACTAGCGTTGACGGTGGAGACCCAGTACTTC
TRBD1 NA TRBJ2-4 TRBV19 CASTGTGEGNIQYF TGTGCCAGTACCGGGACAGGGGAGGGGAACATTCAGTACTTC
TRBD2 NA TRBJ2-1 TRBV7-7 CASSLGSGRALYNEQFF TGTGCTAGCAGCTTAGGAAGCGGGAGGGCCCTCTACAATGAGCAGTTCTTC
NA NA TRBJ2-7 TRBV19 CASSISPLSYEQYF TGTGCCAGTAGTATTAGTCCCCTCTCCTACGAGCAGTACTTC
TRBD2 once TRBJ2-3 TRBV30 CAWSAGTSGFTDTQYF TGTGCCTGGAGCGCCGGGACTAGCGGTTTCACAGATACGCAGTATTTT
TRBD1 NA TRBJ2-1 TRBV5-4 CASSRSGGQDSQQFF TGTGCCAGCAGCCGGTCAGGGGGACAGGACTCTCAGCAGTTCTTC
TRBD1 NA TRBJ2-7 TRBV7-8 CASSLLGQPSYEQYF TGTGCCAGCAGCTTACTGGGACAGCCCTCCTACGAGCAGTACTTC
TRBD1 NA TRBJ1-1 TRBV27 CASSSNRGVNTEAFF TGTGCCAGCAGTTCCAACAGGGGAGTGAACACTGAAGCTTTCTTT
NA NA TRBJ2-7 TRBV27 CASRSGGSSYEQYF TGTGCCAGCAGGTCCGGGGGATCCTCCTACGAGCAGTACTTC
TRBD2 NA TRBJ2-1 TRBV9 CASSVSGRALDEQFF TGTGCCAGCAGCGTCAGCGGGAGGGCCCTCGATGAGCAGTTCTTC
NA NA TRBJ2-7 TRBV10-3 CAISGVGSHNYYEQYF TGTGCCATCAGTGGAGTCGGCTCCCACAACTACTACGAGCAGTACTTC